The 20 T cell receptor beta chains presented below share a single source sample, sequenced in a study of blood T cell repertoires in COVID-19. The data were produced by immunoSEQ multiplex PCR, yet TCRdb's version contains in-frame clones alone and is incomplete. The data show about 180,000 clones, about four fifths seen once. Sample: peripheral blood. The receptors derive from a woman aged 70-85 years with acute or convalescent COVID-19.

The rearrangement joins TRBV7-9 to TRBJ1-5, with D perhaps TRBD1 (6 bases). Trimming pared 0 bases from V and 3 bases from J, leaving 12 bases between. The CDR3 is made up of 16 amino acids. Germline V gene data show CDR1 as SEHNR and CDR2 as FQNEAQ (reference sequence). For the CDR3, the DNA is TGTGCCAGCAGCTTAGCGGGAGAGGGGGTCAATCAGCCCCAGCATTTT. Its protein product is CASSLAGEGVNQPQHF.

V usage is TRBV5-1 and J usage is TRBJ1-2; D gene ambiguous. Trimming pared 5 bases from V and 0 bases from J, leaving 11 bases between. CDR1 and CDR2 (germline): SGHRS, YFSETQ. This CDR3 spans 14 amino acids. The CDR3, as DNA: TGCGCCAGCAGTCCTGCGCGGTCTAACTATGGCTACACCTTC. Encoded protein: CASSPARSNYGYTF.

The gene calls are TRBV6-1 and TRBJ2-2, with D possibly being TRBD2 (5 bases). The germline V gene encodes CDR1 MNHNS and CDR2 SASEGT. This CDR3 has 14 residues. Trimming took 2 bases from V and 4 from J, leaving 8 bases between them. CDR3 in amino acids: CASSERGSTGELFF. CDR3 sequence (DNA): TGTGCCAGCAGTGAACGAGGGTCCACCGGGGAGCTGTTTTTT.

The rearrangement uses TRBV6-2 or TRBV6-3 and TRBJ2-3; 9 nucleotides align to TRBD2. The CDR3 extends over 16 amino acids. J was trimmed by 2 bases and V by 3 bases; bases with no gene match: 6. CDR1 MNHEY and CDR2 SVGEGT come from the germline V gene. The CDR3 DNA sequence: TGTGCCAGCAGTTATACCGCGGGGGGGCCCACAGATACGCAGTATTTT. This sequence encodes CASSYTAGGPTDTQYF.

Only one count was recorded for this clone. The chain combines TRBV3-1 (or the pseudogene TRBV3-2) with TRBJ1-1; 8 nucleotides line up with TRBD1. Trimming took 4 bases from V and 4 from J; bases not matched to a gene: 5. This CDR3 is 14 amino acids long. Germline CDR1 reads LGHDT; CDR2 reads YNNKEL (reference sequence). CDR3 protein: CASSPYRGSTEAFF. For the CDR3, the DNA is TGTGCCAGCAGCCCATACAGGGGGTCCACTGAAGCTTTCTTT.

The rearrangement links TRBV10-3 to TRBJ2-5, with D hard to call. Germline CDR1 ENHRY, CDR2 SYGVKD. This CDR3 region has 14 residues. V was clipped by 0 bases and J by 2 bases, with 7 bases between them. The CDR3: CAISESQAQETQYF. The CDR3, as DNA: TGTGCCATCAGTGAGTCGCAGGCACAAGAGACCCAGTACTTC.

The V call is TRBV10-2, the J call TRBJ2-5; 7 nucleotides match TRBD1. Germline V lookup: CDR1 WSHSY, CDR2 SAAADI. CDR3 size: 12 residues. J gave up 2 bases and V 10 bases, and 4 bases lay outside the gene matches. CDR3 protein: CATGDSQETQYF. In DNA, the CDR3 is TGCGCCACAGGGGACAGTCAAGAGACCCAGTACTTC.

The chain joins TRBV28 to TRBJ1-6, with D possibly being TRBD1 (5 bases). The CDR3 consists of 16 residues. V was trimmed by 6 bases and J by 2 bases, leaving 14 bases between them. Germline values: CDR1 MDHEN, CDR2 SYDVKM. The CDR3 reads CASSLDSGTYNSPLHF. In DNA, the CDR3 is TGTGCCAGCAGCCTAGACAGTGGGACCTATAATTCACCCCTCCACTTT.

CDR3 protein: CASRGARGREYTDTQYF. The CDR3 bases are TGTGCCAGCAGGGGGGCCCGGGGGAGGGAATATACAGATACGCAGTATTTT. V and J are TRBV28 and TRBJ2-3, with D perhaps TRBD2 (7 bases). This CDR3 region has 17 residues. Looked up from germline, CDR1 is MDHEN and CDR2 is SYDVKM. V gave up 6 bases and J gave up 3 bases, with 22 bases separating them.

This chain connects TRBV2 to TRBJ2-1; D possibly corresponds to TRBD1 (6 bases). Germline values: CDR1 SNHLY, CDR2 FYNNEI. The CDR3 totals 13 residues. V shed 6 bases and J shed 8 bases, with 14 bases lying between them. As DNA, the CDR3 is TGTGCCAGCAGACGGACAGCCGTCGATGAGCAGTTCTTC. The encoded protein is CASRRTAVDEQFF.

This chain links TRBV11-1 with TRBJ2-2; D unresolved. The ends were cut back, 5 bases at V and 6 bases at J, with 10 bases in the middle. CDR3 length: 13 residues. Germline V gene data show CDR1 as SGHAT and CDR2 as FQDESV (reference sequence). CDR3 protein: CASSPLTPGELFF. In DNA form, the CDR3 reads TGTGCCAGCAGCCCCCTGACTCCCGGGGAGCTGTTTTTT.

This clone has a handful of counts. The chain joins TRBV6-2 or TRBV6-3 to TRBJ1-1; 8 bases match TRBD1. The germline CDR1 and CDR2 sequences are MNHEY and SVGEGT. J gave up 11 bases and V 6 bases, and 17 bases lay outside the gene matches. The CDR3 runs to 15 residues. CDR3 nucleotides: TGTGCCAGCAGCTCCCCAGGGGGCGGTTACCGATGGGCTTTCTTT. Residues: CASSSPGGGYRWAFF.

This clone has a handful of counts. This chain's CDR3 is CASSFQGDMVRTEAFF. The CDR3 DNA reads TGTGCCAGTAGTTTCCAGGGGGATATGGTCAGGACTGAAGCTTTCTTT. The V gene is TRBV19, the J gene TRBJ1-1; 7 nucleotides match TRBD1. V lost 5 bases to trimming and J lost 5 bases; unmatched junction nucleotides: 14. The CDR3 totals 16 residues. CDR1 is LNHDA, CDR2 SQIVND, per germline (reference sequence).

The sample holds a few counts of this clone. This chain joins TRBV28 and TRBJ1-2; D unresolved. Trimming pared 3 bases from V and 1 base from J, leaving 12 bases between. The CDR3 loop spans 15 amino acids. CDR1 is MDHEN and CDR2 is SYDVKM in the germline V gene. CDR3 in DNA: TGTGCCAGCAGTTTCCGGGTGTTCTTTAACTATGGCTACACCTTC. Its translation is CASSFRVFFNYGYTF.

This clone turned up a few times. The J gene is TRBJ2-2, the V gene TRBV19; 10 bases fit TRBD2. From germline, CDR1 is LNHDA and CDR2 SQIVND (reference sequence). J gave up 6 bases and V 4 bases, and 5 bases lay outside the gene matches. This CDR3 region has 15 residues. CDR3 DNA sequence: TGTGCCAGTAGTACAGCTAGCGGGAGTGCCGGGGAGCTGTTTTTT. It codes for CASSTASGSAGELFF.

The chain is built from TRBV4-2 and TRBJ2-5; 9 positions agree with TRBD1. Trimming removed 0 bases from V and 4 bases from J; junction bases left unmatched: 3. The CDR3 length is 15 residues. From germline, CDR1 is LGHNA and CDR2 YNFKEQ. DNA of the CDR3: TGTGCCAGCAGCCAAGAGCGGGACAGGGTAGAGACCCAGTACTTC. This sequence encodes CASSQERDRVETQYF.

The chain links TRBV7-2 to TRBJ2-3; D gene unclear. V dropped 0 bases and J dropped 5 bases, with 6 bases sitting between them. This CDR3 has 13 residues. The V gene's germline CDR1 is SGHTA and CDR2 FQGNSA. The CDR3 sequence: CASSLAARDTQYF. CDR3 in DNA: TGTGCCAGCAGCTTAGCAGCGCGAGATACGCAGTATTTT.

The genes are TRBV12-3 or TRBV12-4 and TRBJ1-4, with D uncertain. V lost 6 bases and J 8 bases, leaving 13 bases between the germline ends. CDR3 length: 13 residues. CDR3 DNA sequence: TGTGCCAGCAGCCGGAGAGTTGGAGAAAAACTGTTTTTT. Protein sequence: CASSRRVGEKLFF.

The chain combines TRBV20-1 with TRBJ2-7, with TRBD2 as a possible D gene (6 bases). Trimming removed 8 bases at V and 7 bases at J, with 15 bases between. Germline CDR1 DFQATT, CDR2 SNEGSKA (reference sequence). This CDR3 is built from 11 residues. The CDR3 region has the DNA TGCAGTCCGCGCCTGGGGAGGGAGCAGTACTTC. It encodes CSPRLGREQYF.

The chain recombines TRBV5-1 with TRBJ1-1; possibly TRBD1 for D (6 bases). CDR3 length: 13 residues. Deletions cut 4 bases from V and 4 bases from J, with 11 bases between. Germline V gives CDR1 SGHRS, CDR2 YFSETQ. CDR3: CASSSGGVTEAFF. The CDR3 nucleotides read TGCGCCAGCAGCAGTGGGGGCGTCACTGAAGCTTTCTTT.